This T cell receptor (beta chain) emerged from a study of shared clonotypes between healthy human individuals. The study enrolled healthy HIV-negative adults without recent acute infections or vaccinations as donors. Some clones are missing from TCRdb's copy, which holds only in-frame ones; the method was immunoSEQ multiplex PCR. The profile covers some 2,400,000 clones, with 95% appearing a single time and approximately 0.13% taken by the ten largest. This CDR3 region has 15 residues. CDR1 is SGHRS, CDR2 YFSETQ, per germline. V shed 6 bases and J 2 bases; nucleotides not matched to a gene: 7. The sequence came from a man between 18 and 29 years old in good health. The chain recombines TRBV5-1 with TRBJ2-7; TRBD1 aligns across 11 bases. Specimen: naive CD4+ T cells sorted from blood. Regarding subset: CD45RA+ positively selected. CDR3 loop: CASTLMDRGPYEQYF. As DNA, the CDR3 is TGCGCCAGCACCCTCATGGACAGGGGGCCCTACGAGCAGTACTTC.